This TCR beta chain originates from a study of blood T cell repertoires in COVID-19. In the study overall: The United States, Italy and Spain were the sources of the acute and convalescent COVID-19 samples.

Seattle patients were enrolled while actively infected and followed longitudinally. Germline V lookup: CDR1 LGHNT, CDR2 FRNRAP. The CDR3 has 15 residues. Trimming stripped 5 bases from V and 5 bases from J, with 16 bases between. The count of this clone is one. Study processing details: Nucleated cell counts were estimated from reference gene primer amplification. Sequencing was performed with immunoSEQ multiplex PCR; in TCRdb, only in-frame clones are kept and a portion is missing. D and trimming come from the DNA, and the V and J calls and clone size come from that table. Found here are over 200,000 clones, 91% of them singletons; the top ten hold 2.5% to 3%.

The sequenced material came from peripheral blood. The sequence was collected from a person aged 18-35 years with COVID-19, enrolled during active disease. The chain links TRBV12-5 to TRBJ2-1, with D perhaps matching TRBD2 (6 bases). Written as DNA, the CDR3 is TGTGCTAGTGGTACAGCGGGCGGAGAGCACAATGAGCAGTTCTTC. It yields the protein CASGTAGGEHNEQFF.